The source of this T cell receptor beta chain is a study of cytomegalovirus exposure and HLA in healthy donors. The overall study: The same platform was used for the 100 to 150 validation repertoires and the roughly 720 first-cohort repertoires, a later analysis reported.

Germline CDR1 SNHLY, CDR2 FYNNEI. The CDR3 is 13 residues long. V lost 5 bases and J lost 3, with 11 bases in between. Data came from immunoSEQ multiplex PCR; TCRdb stores just in-frame clones and leaves some out. The sample consists of tens of thousands of clones, about 94% of them appearing once. As for this clone: Its antigen remains unidentified.

Findings and caveats of the study: In vitro confirmation showed a few CMV-associated chains to be CMV antigen specific. In a later analysis, first-cohort TCR clusters were found to tend to co-occur in the 95 to 150 validation repertoires.

The clonotype comes from a man aged 18 to 29 in good health and CMV-seropositive. The rearrangement uses TRBV2 and TRBJ2-7; a weak D match, TRBD1 (6 bases). Sequences were obtained from PBMCs. The CDR3 DNA follows: TGTGCCAGCAGTAGGGACACCGTCTACGAGCAGTACTTC. Its translation: CASSRDTVYEQYF.